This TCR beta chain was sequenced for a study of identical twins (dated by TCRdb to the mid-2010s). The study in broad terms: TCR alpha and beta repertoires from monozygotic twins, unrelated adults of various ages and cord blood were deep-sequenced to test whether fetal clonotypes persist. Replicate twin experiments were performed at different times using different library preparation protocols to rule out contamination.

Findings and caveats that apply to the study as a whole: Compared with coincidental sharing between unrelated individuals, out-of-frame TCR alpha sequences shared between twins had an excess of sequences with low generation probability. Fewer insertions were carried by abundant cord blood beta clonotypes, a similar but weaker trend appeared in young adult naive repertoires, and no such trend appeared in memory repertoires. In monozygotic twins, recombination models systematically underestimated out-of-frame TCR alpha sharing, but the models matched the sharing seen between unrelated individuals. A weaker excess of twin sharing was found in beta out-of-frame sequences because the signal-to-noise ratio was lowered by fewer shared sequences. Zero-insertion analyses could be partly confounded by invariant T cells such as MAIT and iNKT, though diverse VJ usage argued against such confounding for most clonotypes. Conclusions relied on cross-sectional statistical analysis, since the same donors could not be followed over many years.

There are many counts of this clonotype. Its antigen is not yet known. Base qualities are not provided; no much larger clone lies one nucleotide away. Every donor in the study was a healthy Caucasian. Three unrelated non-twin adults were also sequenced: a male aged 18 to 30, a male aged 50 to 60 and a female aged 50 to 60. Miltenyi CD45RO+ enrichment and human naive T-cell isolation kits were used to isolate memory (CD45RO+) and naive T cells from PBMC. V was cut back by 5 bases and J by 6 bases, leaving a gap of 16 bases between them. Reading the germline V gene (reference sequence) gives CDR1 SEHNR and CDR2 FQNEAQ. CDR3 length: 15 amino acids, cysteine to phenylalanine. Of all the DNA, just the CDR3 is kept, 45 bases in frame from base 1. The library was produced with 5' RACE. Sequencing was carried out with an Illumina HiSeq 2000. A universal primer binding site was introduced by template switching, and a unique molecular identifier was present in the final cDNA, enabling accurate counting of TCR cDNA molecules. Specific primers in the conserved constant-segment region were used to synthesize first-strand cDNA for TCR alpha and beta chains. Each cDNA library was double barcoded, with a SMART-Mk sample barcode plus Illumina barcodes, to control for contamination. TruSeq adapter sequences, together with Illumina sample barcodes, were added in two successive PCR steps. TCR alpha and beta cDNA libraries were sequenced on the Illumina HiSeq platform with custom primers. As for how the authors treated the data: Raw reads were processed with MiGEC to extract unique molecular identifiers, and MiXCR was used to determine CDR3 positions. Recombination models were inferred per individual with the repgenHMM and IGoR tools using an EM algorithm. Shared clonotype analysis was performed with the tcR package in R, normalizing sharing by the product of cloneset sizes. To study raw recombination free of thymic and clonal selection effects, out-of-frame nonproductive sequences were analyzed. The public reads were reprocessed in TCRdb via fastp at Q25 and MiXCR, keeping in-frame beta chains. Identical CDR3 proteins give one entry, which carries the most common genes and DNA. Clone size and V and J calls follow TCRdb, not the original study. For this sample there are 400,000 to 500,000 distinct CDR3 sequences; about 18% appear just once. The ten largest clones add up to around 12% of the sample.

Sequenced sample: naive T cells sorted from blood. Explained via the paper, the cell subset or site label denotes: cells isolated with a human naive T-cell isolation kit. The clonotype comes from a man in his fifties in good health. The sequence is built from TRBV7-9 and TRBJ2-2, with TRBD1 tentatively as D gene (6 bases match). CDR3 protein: CASSQGWGHAGELFF. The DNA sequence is TGTGCCAGCAGCCAAGGGTGGGGGCACGCCGGGGAGCTGTTTTTT.